This TCR beta chain was sequenced in a study of CD8+CD57+ T cells in acquired aplastic anemia. Overall study findings and caveats: Significant differences in CD8+ Simpson's diversity were not observed between patients and controls.

The V end lost 0 bases, the J end lost 4 bases, and 5 bases lay between the germline ends. CDR3 size: 14 residues. The germline gives CDR1 SGDLS, CDR2 YYNGEE. Genomic DNA served as template for TCR beta VDJ and CDR3 profiling. TCRdb reprocessed the reads with MiXCR, giving one entry per CDR3 protein. The sample has about 210,000 distinct CDR3 sequences, 30% to 40% seen once; the top ten hold around 1.1%. About this clonotype itself: The antigen remains undetermined.

The chain combines TRBV9 with TRBJ1-6; D is ambiguous. This sequence was found in a human donor in good health, serving as a control. The source material was sorted CD4+, CD8+, or CD8+CD57+ T cells (not recorded which) from PBMCs. The CDR3 DNA reads TGTGCCAGCAGCGTAGTTGATTATAATTCACCCCTCCACTTT. Residues: CASSVVDYNSPLHF.